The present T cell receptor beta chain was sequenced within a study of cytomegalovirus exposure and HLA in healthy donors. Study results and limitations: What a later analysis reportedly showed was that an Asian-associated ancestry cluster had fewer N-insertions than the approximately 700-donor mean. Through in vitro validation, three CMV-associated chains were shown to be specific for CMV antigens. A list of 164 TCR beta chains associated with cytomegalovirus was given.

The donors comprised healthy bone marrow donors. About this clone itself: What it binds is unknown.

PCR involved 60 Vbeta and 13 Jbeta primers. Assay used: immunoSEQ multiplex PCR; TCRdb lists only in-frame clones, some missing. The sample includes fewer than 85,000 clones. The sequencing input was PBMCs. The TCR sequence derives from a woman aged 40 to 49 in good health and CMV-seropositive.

CDR3 region: CASSQGQGSYNEQFF. The CDR3 region has the DNA TGCGCCAGCAGCCAGGGACAGGGTTCCTACAATGAGCAGTTCTTC. V is TRBV5-1 and J is TRBJ2-1; 9 bases align to TRBD1. The CDR3 has 15 amino acids. Trimming removed 4 bases from V and 1 base from J; junction bases left unmatched: 3. Germline lookup yields CDR1 SGHRS and CDR2 YFSETQ.